This T cell receptor (beta chain) comes out of a study of blood T cell repertoires in COVID-19. Study processing details: From reference gene primer amplification, estimates of nucleated cell counts were derived. Here immunoSEQ multiplex PCR was the method, and the copy in TCRdb shows in-frame clones only, minus some. The V and J calls and clone size were taken over from that table, and D and trimming were inferred from the DNA. The data contain about 32,000 clones, around 90% of them singletons. This clone was detected only once. CDR1 and CDR2 (germline): MNHEY, SMNVEV (reference sequence). The V end lost 4 bases, the J end lost 4 bases, and 16 bases lay between the germline ends. The CDR3 extends over 15 amino acids.

The sequence came from a man aged 65-85 years with active or convalescent COVID-19. The rearrangement uses TRBV27 and TRBJ1-2; D is possibly TRBD1 (6 bases). The material sequenced was peripheral blood. The CDR3 sequence is CASSSWTDSFYGYTF. CDR3 coding DNA: TGTGCCAGCAGTTCTTGGACAGATAGCTTCTATGGCTACACCTTC.